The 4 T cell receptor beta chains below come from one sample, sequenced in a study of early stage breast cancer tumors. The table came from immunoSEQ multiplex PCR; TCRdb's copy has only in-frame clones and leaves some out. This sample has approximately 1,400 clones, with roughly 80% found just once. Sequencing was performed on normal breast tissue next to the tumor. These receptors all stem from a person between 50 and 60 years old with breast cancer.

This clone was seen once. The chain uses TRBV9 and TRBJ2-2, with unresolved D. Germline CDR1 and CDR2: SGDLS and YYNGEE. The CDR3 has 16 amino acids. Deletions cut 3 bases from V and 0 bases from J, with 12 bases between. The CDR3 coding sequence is TGTGCCAGCAGCGACAAATACCTTCCGAACACCGGGGAGCTGTTTTTT. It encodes CASSDKYLPNTGELFF.

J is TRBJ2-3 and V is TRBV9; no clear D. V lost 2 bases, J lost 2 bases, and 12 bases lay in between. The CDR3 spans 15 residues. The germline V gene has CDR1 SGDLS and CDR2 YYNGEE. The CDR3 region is CASSVRESFTDTQYF. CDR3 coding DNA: TGTGCCAGCAGCGTCCGTGAGAGTTTCACAGATACGCAGTATTTT.

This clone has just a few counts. CDR3 in amino acids: CASSSDRVETQYF. The CDR3 DNA reads TGTGCCAGCAGCTCGGACAGGGTCGAGACCCAGTACTTC. V usage is TRBV11-2 and J usage is TRBJ2-5, with TRBD1 matching over 8 bases. This CDR3 has 13 residues. Germline loops: CDR1 SGHAT, CDR2 FQNNGV. V trimming: 4 bases; J trimming: 5 bases; junction bases outside the gene matches: 3.

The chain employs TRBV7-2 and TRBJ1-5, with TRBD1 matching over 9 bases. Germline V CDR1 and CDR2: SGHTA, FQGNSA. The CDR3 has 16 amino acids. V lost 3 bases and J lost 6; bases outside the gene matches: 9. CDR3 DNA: TGTGCCAGCAGCTTTGCCGGGACAGGGAGGGGTCAGCCCCAGCATTTT. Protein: CASSFAGTGRGQPQHF.